This record concerns one TCR beta chain sequence. This clonotype was detected a few times. No antigen is known for it. No base qualities exist here, and no much larger clone lies one base off it. This sample stems from a study of vaccination and CD4 T cells after COVID-19 (dated by TCRdb to 2021 to 2024). In the study overall: The convalescent cohort included six males and four females, with two Hispanic individuals, seven Caucasians, two Asians and one multiracial person. In around 10 COVID-19 convalescent patients and a handful of infection-naive healthy vaccine recipients, researchers compared the spike-specific CD4+ TCR repertoire from before mRNA vaccination with the repertoire from after. Post-COVID blood samples from convalescent patients were collected a median of around 100 days after diagnosis, with a range of 35 to 161 days. Each participant got two doses of either the Pfizer-BioNTech BNT162b2 vaccine (n=8) or the Moderna mRNA-1273 vaccine (n=2). Overlapping spike peptide pools from SARS-CoV-2 and from the common cold coronaviruses HCoV-NL63, HCoV-OC43 and HCoV-229E were used as culture stimuli. Post-vaccine blood samples were obtained a median of around 74 days after the second vaccine dose, with a range of about 12 to 241 days. In control cultures, a CEFX viral epitope pool was used as positive control, an HIV-1 Nef peptide pool was used as negative control, or no peptide was added. Study-wide findings and limitations: Although the median number of SARS-CoV-2-reactive clonotypes went up from around 20 after infection to 35 to 40 after vaccination, the increase was not significant. Among the post-vaccine SARS-CoV-2-reactive clones in convalescent patients, a median about 89% showed up only after vaccination, which suggests vaccine-specific priming. Nearly all vaccine-specific clones in convalescent patients (304 of 307) were mono-reactive for SARS-CoV-2 spike rather than cross-reactive with common cold coronaviruses. The study included relatively few convalescent patients and did not analyze early timepoints after natural infection.

The method behind the library was PCR. TCR sequencing of DNA from cultured CD4+ T cells used the Oncomine TCR Beta short-read assay at the Johns Hopkins FTIC core. The QIAamp micro DNA kit was used to extract genomic DNA from the cultured CD4+ T cells. Oncomine TCR Beta libraries made from cultured CD4+ T cells were pooled using unique dual indexes and sequenced on an Illumina iSeq 100. In the original analysis: Non-productive sequences were removed, and CDR3s not starting with C, not ending with F or W, or shorter than 7 amino acids were discarded. The MANAFEST web application identified antigen-specific clonotypes by comparing peptide-stimulated wells against reference wells and other culture wells. An FDR below 0.05, an odds ratio above 5, and a productive frequency above 0.1% in at least two of three replicate wells were required for clones to be considered positive. Clonotypes that were significantly expanded in both SARS-CoV-2 spike wells and at least one common cold coronavirus spike condition were defined as cross-reactive. Using R version 3.6.1, CDR3 homology was evaluated through Levenshtein distances (stringdist) along with unrooted phylogenetic trees (ape). TCRdb handled the public reads itself, with Q25 trimming in fastp and clone calling in MiXCR, and kept productive beta chains. Under each unique CDR3 protein, matching rows form one entry showing the most common genes and DNA. The V and J calls and clone size come from TCRdb's table, not from the authors' own analysis. The sample table shows 9,500 to 15,000 distinct CDR3 sequences, and 20% to 25% are seen once. Of the sample, approximately 13% falls within the top ten clones.

From a lookup of the germline V gene (reference sequence), CDR1 and CDR2 are WNHNN and SYGVQD. The CDR3 holds 17 amino acids from the cysteine to the phenylalanine. Only the CDR3 portion is preserved as DNA: 51 bases, with reading frame beginning at the first base. The trim is 0 bases for V and 1 base for J, with a gap of 14 bases between the germline ends. What the treatment or condition label conveys for this sample: approximately 9-day PBMC culture with coronavirus spike peptide pools or control peptides (ViraFEST assay). To expand antigen-specific T cells with peptide pools and then pick out the expanded clonotypes through TCR sequencing, the study relied on the ViraFEST assay. Healthy vaccine recipients had no prior SARS-CoV-2 infection, confirmed by negative nucleocapsid antibody tests before and after vaccination. Each well held roughly 2.2 million PBMCs cultured in IMDM containing approximately 5.3% human AB serum and 9 to 10 IU/ml IL-2, with 9 to 10 ug/ml peptide pools added. Half of the culture medium was replaced with fresh IL-2-containing medium on days 3 and 7. After approximately 10 days of culture, CD4+ T cells were isolated by negative selection using the EasySep CD4+ T cell isolation kit. PBMCs were separated from whole blood using Ficoll-Paque Plus gradient centrifugation and then either used fresh or cryopreserved at -140C. Triplicate wells were generally used for each culture condition.

This TCR was recovered from a human donor who received a COVID-19 vaccine. The specimen was CD4+ T cells from blood, cultured in vitro, collected before SARS-CoV-2 vaccination. The chain joins TRBV10-1 to TRBJ2-3; the D segment may tentatively be TRBD1 or TRBD2, each giving 5 matched bases. For the CDR3, the sequence is CASSESTPGRGTDTQYF. The nucleotide sequence reads TGCGCCAGCAGTGAGTCGACCCCGGGGCGCGGCACAGATACGCAGTATTTT.